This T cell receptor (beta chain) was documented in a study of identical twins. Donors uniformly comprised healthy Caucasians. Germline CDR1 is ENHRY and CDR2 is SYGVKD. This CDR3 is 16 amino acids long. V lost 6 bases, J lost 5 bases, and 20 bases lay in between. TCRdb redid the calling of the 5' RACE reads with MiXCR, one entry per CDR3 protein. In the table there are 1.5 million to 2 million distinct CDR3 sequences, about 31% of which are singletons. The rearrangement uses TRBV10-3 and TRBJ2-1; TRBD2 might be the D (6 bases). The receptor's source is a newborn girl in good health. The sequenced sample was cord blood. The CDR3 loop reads CAIRPTLALDHNEQFF. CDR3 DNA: TGTGCCATCAGGCCGACTCTAGCGCTGGACCACAATGAGCAGTTCTTC.